This is a list of T cell receptor beta chains from one sample in a study of T cell changes during pregnancy in multiple sclerosis. This table comes from immunoSEQ multiplex PCR, and its TCRdb copy is limited to in-frame clones, with some not included. The sample gives approximately 69,000 clones, more than 90% of which show up once; 2% to 2.5% is in the top ten. The sample in question was peripheral blood, obtained in the second trimester of pregnancy. Receptor source: a female donor in good health, enrolled as a control in a pregnancy study. CDR3s include the opening cysteine and the closing phenylalanine or tryptophan. A D gene is named only where the DNA matches it firmly. Not every row has a clone size; where given, it reads once, few, many or a size class.

D,V,size,J,DNA,CDR3
-,TRBV5-1,-,TRBJ1-2,TGCGCCATACTCGGGTGGGGAGTTTACACCTTC,CAILGWGVYTF
-,TRBV7-3,-,TRBJ2-1,TGTGCCAGCAGCTTAGGGGGGGCGAGCTCCTACAATGAGCAGTTCTTC,CASSLGGASSYNEQFF
-,TRBV5-8,-,TRBJ1-2,TGTGCCAGCAGCTTGAAGCTCAACTATGGCTACACCTTC,CASSLKLNYGYTF
TRBD2,TRBV4-2,-,TRBJ2-5,TGTGCCAGCACCGCGGGACTAGCGGGACAGGAGACCCAGTACTTC,CASTAGLAGQETQYF
-,TRBV11-2,-,TRBJ2-5,TGTGCCAGCAGCCCCCCAGGCGTCCGGGAGACCCAGTACTTC,CASSPPGVRETQYF
-,TRBV2,-,TRBJ1-4,TGTGCCAGCCGTCGGGGGGGAGTGGATGAAAAACTGTTTTTT,CASRRGGVDEKLFF
-,TRBV2,few,TRBJ2-1,TGTGCCAGCAGTGGGCGGCTTGAGCAGTTCTTC,CASSGRLEQFF
TRBD2,TRBV5-1,-,TRBJ2-3,TGCGCCAGCAGCTTTAGCGGGCTAGTGCAAGATACGCAGTATTTT,CASSFSGLVQDTQYF
TRBD1,TRBV11-3,-,TRBJ2-2,TGTGCCAGCAGCCGAACTGGGACAGGGAGTACCGGGGAGCTGTTTTTT,CASSRTGTGSTGELFF
-,TRBV2,-,TRBJ2-7,TGTGCCAGCAGTGAAATACCCGAAACTAGCTTGTCCTACGAGCAGTACTTC,CASSEIPETSLSYEQYF
-,TRBV4-3,few,TRBJ1-5,TGCGCCAGCAGCCAAGAGATCGGGGGGCATCAGCCCCAGCATTTT,CASSQEIGGHQPQHF
-,TRBV7-3,-,TRBJ1-1,TGTGCCAGCAGCCACAAACAGGGCAGCGGTGAGGCTTTCTTT,CASSHKQGSGEAFF
TRBD1,TRBV7-9,-,TRBJ2-1,TGTGCCAGCAGTTTCAGGGGGCGAGGGCAGTTCTTC,CASSFRGRGQFF
TRBD1,TRBV5-1,once,TRBJ1-5,TGCGCCAGCAGCTTGCGGACAGGGGCCGATCAGCCCCAGCATTTT,CASSLRTGADQPQHF
TRBD1,TRBV30,-,TRBJ2-6,TGTGCCTGGAGGGCGGAGCAGGGGGTACCCTCTGGGGCCAACGTCCTGACTTTC,CAWRAEQGVPSGANVLTF
TRBD1,TRBV5-6,-,TRBJ2-3,TGTGCCAGCAGCTACCGGACAGGGACTAGCACAGATACGCAGTATTTT,CASSYRTGTSTDTQYF
TRBD1,TRBV4-3,once,TRBJ2-7,TGCACCAGCAGCCAAGTGGCAGCGAACAGGGGGAACGAGCAGTACTTC,CTSSQVAANRGNEQYF
TRBD1,TRBV7-9,-,TRBJ2-5,TGTGCCAGCAGCAAAAGACAGGGTGTGGAGTCCCAGTACTTC,CASSKRQGVESQYF
-,TRBV5-1,-,TRBJ1-1,TGCGCCAGCAGCGGGGGACATGAAGCTTTCTTT,CASSGGHEAFF
TRBD2,TRBV10-3,once,TRBJ2-5,TGTGCCACCGAAACCGGGACTAGCGAGGTGACCCAGTACTTC,CATETGTSEVTQYF
-,TRBV7-9,-,TRBJ1-2,TGTGCCAGCAGCTCGGCGGACAGACCTAACTATGGCTACACCTTC,CASSSADRPNYGYTF
TRBD1,TRBV7-2,-,TRBJ2-3,TGTGCCAGCAGCTTACGGACAGGGTCCACAGATACGCAGTATTTT,CASSLRTGSTDTQYF
-,TRBV12-5,-,TRBJ1-2,TGTGCTAGTGGTTTGGTACGGGAACGGTCAGGTCGTGGCTACACCTTC,CASGLVRERSGRGYTF
-,TRBV2,-,TRBJ1-3,TGTGCCAGCAGTGAATTGGGGGGCTCTGGAAACACCATATATTTT,CASSELGGSGNTIYF
-,TRBV4-3,-,TRBJ1-6,TGCGCCAGCAGCCAAGTCCAGGGGCAGACGTCGCCCCTCCACTTT,CASSQVQGQTSPLHF
-,TRBV18,-,TRBJ2-3,TGTGCCAGCTCATCGACAGATACGCAGTATTTT,CASSSTDTQYF
TRBD1,TRBV7-9,-,TRBJ1-2,TGTGCCAGCAGCCAATTCGACAGGGATGGCTACACCTTC,CASSQFDRDGYTF
-,TRBV7-7,-,TRBJ2-3,TGTGCTAGCAGCCAAGACTCTTCAGATACGCAGTATTTT,CASSQDSSDTQYF
-,TRBV30,few,TRBJ1-1,TGTGCCTGGAGTGTACGGGGGGACACTGAAGCTTTCTTT,CAWSVRGDTEAFF